Here is one TCR beta chain with its context. The antigen is undetermined. The CDR3 length is 13 residues. V was pared by 4 bases and J by 3 bases, with 11 bases between. CDR1 and CDR2 from the germline V gene are SGHRS and YFSETQ. Sequencing was performed with immunoSEQ multiplex PCR; in TCRdb, only in-frame clones are kept and a portion is missing. Here the sample spans about 150,000 clones, roughly 92% being singletons. This sample is drawn from a study of T cell responses to AZD1222 COVID-19 vaccine. Study results and caveats: Females made up more of the donors, who were largely white British, and clonal diversity may have come out too low.

Both about-4-week and about-12-week second-dose recipients were combined. This TCR was sampled from an adult who received the AZD1222 COVID-19 vaccine. The chain uses TRBV5-1 and TRBJ2-7, with D hard to call. The sample here was peripheral blood, taken 28 days after the second AZD1222 dose. CDR3 DNA sequence: TGCGCCAGCAGCGTTGAACAAGGCTACGAGCAGTACTTC. Its translation is CASSVEQGYEQYF.